These 10 T cell receptor beta chains came from one sample sequenced in a study of cytomegalovirus exposure and HLA in healthy donors. Only in-frame clones appear in the TCRdb table, and some are missing; sequencing was by immunoSEQ multiplex PCR. Among about 270,000 clones listed, approximately 86% were seen once. The sample taken for sequencing was PBMCs. These receptors were obtained from a young woman in good health and CMV-seronegative.

This chain uses TRBV19 with TRBJ1-1; 8 bases are shared with TRBD1. CDR3 length: 14 residues. V gave up 5 bases and J gave up 4 bases; unmatched junction bases: 6. Per the germline V gene, CDR1 is LNHDA and CDR2 is SQIVND (reference sequence). The CDR3 DNA follows: TGTGCCAGTAGTTTCAGGGGGCAGGGCACTGAAGCTTTCTTT. This gives the protein CASSFRGQGTEAFF.

This rearrangement joins TRBV4-1 to TRBJ1-1, with D maybe TRBD1 (5 bases). This CDR3 has 14 amino acids. Germline V gene data show CDR1 as MGHRA and CDR2 as YSYEKL. V was trimmed by 5 bases and J by 4 bases, leaving 14 bases between them. CDR3 coding DNA: TGCGCCAGCAGCGTCTTCAGGGTAGGCACTGAAGCTTTCTTT. It encodes CASSVFRVGTEAFF.

V and J are TRBV2 and TRBJ1-5; D might be TRBD1 (5 bases). The germline V gene encodes CDR1 SNHLY and CDR2 FYNNEI. The V end was cut by 1 base, the J end by 4 bases, with 14 bases between. The CDR3 covers 16 residues. The CDR3 here is CASSEGAGRWNQPQHF. The CDR3 coding sequence is TGTGCCAGCAGTGAAGGGGCAGGGAGGTGGAATCAGCCCCAGCATTTT.

The genes are TRBV10-2 and TRBJ1-5; TRBD1 matches at 8 bases. CDR3 length equals 16 residues. With V trimmed by 5 bases and J by 4 bases, 10 bases remained unmatched. The germline gives CDR1 WSHSY, CDR2 SAAADI. CDR3 in amino acids: CASSLTGQGSNQPQHF. The CDR3 coding sequence is TGCGCCAGCAGTCTCACTGGACAGGGCTCAAATCAGCCCCAGCATTTT.

The J gene is TRBJ2-3, the V gene TRBV1; the table's D gene call, TRBD2, was not cross checked with the DNA. TRBV1 is an annotated pseudogene. This CDR3 contains 13 residues. CDR3 coding DNA: TGCACCAGCAGCCAATCTGGCACAGATACGCAGTATTTT. This codes for CTSSQSGTDTQYF.

The gene calls are TRBV29-1 and TRBJ2-7, with 14 bases matching TRBD2. Per germline, CDR1 SQVTM and CDR2 ANQGSEA. The V and J ends lost 7 bases and 3 bases, in that order; junction bases with no gene match: 8. This CDR3 is built from 15 residues. DNA for the CDR3: TGCAGCGCGACCGGGACTAGCGGGAGAGTCTACGAGCAGTACTTC. It specifies CSATGTSGRVYEQYF.

The chain has TRBV5-1 and TRBJ2-3; 7 nucleotides line up with TRBD1. With V trimmed by 4 bases and J by 3 bases, 2 bases remained unmatched. Germline assignment: CDR1 SGHRS and CDR2 YFSETQ. The CDR3 is 13 amino acids. The CDR3 DNA is TGCGCCAGCAGCAAGGGACAGACAGATACGCAGTATTTT. As protein: CASSKGQTDTQYF.

This clone has more than one count but fewer than ten. The chain has TRBV6-5 and TRBJ2-2; D is unclear. From germline, CDR1 is MNHEY and CDR2 SVGAGI. The CDR3 has 13 amino acids. V was trimmed by 4 bases and J by 4 bases, leaving 7 bases between them. The CDR3 sequence is CASSSRSTGELFF. Written as DNA, the CDR3 is TGTGCCAGCAGTTCGAGGAGCACCGGGGAGCTGTTTTTT.

V is TRBV4-2 and J is TRBJ1-4, with 7 bases matching TRBD1. The CDR3 runs to 16 residues. Trimming took 5 bases from V and 3 from J; bases not matched to a gene: 9. Looked up from germline, CDR1 is LGHNA and CDR2 is YNFKEQ. The CDR3 region has the DNA TGTGCCAGCAGCACAGGGGAAACAGGGGCTAATGAAAAACTGTTTTTT. Its translation is CASSTGETGANEKLFF.

CDR3: CASSPGTSGTSLHF. The CDR3 DNA is TGTGCCAGCAGTCCCGGGACAAGCGGTACATCCCTCCACTTT. J is TRBJ1-6 and V is TRBV27, with D possibly being TRBD1 (6 bases). Germline V gene data show CDR1 as MNHEY and CDR2 as SMNVEV (reference sequence). This CDR3 has 14 amino acids. With 5 bases removed from V and 14 bases from J, the gap between germline ends came to 19 bases.